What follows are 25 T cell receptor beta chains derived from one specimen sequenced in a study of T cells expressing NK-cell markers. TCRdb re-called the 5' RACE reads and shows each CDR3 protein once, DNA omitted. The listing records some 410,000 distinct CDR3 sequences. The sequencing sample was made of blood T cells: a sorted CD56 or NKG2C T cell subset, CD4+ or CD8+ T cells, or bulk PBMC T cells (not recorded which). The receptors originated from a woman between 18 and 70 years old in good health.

CDR3 loop: CASSSPGTNTDTQYF. The chain joins TRBV6-5 to TRBJ2-3; TCRdb's D call, TRBD1, is unchecked because there is no DNA. The CDR3 is 15 residues long. The germline V gene has CDR1 MNHEY and CDR2 SVGAGI.

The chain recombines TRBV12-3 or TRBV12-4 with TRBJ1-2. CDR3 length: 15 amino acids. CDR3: CASSSSSGNDYGYTF.

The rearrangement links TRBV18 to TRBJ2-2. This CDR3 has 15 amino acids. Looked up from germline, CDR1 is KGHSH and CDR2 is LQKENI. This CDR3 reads CASSPPGQDTGELFF.

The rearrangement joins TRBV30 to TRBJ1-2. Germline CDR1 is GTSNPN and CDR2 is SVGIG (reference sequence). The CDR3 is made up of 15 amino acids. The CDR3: CAWRGQGNEDYGYTF.

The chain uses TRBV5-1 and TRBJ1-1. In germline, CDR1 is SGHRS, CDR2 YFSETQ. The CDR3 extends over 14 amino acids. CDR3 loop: CASSLDNNRLRAFF.

The CDR3: CASSEWGTPSEQYF. The chain joins TRBV25-1 to TRBJ2-7; TCRdb gives TRBD2 as the D gene, but with no DNA this cannot be confirmed. This CDR3 contains 14 residues. Germline CDR1 MGHDK, CDR2 SYGVNS.

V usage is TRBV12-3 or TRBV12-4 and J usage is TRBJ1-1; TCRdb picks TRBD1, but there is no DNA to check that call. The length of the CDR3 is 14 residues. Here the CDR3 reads CASSLGGSVTEAFF.

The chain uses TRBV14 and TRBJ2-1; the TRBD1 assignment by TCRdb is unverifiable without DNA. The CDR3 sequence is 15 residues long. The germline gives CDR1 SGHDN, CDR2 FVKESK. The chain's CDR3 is CASSPVPLSYNEQFF.

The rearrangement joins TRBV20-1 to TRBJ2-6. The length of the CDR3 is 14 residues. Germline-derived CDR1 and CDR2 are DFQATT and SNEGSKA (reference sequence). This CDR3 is CSASARTGANVLTF.

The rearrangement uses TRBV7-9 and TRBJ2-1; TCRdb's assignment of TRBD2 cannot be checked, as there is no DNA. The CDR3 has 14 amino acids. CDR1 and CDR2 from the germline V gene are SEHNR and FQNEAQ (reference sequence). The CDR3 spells CASRPPLDYNEQFF.

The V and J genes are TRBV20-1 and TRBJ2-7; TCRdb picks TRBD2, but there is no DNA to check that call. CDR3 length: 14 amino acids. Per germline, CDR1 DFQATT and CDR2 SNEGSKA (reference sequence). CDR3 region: CSAREDTASYEQYF.

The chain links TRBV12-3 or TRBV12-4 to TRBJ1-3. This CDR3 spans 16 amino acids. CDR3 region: CASSPSIRSAGNTIYF.

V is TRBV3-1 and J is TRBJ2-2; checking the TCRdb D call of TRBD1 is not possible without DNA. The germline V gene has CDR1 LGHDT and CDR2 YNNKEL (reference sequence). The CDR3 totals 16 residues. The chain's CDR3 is CASSRRGAVNTGELFF.

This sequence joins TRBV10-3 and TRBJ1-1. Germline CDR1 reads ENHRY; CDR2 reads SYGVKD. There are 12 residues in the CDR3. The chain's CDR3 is CAIRSVNTEAFF.

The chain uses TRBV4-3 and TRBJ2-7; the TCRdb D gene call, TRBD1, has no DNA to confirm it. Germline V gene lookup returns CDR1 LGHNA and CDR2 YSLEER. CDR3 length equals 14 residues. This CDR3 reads CASSHGTGTYEQYF.

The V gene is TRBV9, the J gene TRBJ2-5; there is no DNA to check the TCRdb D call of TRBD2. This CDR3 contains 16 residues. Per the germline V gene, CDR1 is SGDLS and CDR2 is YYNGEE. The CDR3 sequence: CASSVREAGHQETQYF.

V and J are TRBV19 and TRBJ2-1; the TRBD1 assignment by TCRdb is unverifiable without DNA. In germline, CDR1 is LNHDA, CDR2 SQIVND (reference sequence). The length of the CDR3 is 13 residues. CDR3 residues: CASSIGGDNEQFF.

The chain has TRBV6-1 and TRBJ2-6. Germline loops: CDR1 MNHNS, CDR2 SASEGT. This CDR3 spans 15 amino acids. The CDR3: CASNPRGSGANVLTF.

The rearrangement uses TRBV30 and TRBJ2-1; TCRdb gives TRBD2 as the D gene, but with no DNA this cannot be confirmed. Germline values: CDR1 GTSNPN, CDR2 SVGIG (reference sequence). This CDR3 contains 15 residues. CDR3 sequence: CAWSAPRGRRDEQFF.

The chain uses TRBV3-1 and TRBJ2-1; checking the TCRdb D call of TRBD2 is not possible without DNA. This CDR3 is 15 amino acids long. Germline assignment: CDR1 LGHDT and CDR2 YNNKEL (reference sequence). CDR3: CASSSGTSENNEQFF.

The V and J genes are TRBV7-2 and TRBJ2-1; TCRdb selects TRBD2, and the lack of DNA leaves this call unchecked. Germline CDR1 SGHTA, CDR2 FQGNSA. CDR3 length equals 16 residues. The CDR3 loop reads CASSLVAGVGYNEQFF.

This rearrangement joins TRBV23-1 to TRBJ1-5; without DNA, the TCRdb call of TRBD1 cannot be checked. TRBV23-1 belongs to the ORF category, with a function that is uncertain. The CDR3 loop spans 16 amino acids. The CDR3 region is CASSQSWGRSNQPQHF.

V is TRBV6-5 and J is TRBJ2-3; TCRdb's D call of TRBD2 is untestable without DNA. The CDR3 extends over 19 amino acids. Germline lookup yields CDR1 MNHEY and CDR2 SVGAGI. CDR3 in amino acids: CASSYPTSGATSSTDTQYF.

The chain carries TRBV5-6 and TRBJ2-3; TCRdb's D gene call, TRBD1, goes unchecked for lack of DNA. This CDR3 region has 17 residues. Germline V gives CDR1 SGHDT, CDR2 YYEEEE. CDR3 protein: CASSLAVPRASTDTQYF. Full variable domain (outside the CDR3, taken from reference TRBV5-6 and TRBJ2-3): DAGVTQSPTHLIKTRGQQVTLRCSPKSGHDTVSWYQQALGQGPQFIFQYYEEEERQRGNFPDRFSGHQFPNYSSELNVNALLLGDSALYLCASSLAVPRASTDTQYFGPGTRLTVL.

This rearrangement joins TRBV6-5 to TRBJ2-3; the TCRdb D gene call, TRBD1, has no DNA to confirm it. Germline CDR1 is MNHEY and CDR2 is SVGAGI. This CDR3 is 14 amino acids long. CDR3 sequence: CASSYDRAADTQYF.